This T cell receptor beta chain was sequenced for a study of OX40 agonist ivuxolimab in advanced cancers. With respect to the entire study: Ivuxolimab, which targeted the costimulatory receptor OX40 (CD134), was an agonistic, fully human IgG2 monoclonal antibody. Of the approximately 54 dose-escalation patients, hepatocellular carcinoma was present in 19, melanoma in roughly 15, renal cell carcinoma in 9 and head and neck cancer in 9. Partial responses occurred in three dose-escalation patients: two with cutaneous melanoma and one with hepatocellular carcinoma. In the dose-escalation cohort, around four fifths of patients were male, and the mean age was about 55 years, with a range of roughly 23 to 85. Patients were allowed to have had prior anti-PD-1, anti-PD-L1 or anti-CTLA-4 therapy, and approximately 40% of the dose-escalation patients had been treated with checkpoint inhibitors. The point of sequencing TCRbeta in the periphery was to test whether ivuxolimab changed TCR sequence diversity and drove clonal T-cell expansion. The paper describes the monotherapy dose-escalation part (N ≈ 49 patients) of the phase I trial of ivuxolimab. Intravenous ivuxolimab was administered to patients every 2 weeks at six dose levels: 0.01, 0.1, 0.3, 1.5, 3 and 10 mg/kg.

For sequencing of the TCRbeta CDR3 region, genomic DNA was extracted from the sorted cells. TCRbeta CDR3 regions were sequenced using the immunoSEQ Assay. As stored in TCRdb, this immuneACCESS dataset retains in-frame rearrangements with V and J assigned. A fraction of the clones does not appear; measured against another copy, unresolved V genes explain less than half of the discrepancy, and the remainder lacks a known reason. A total of roughly 43,000 clones appear in this sample, approximately 86% of them only once. 35% of the sample goes to the ten largest clones. With regard to this clone: What antigen it recognizes has not been identified. The sample holds no much larger clone one base away, and base qualities are not on file.

The paper's findings and limits, for the study overall: Low levels of normalized T-cell clonal expansion were also seen in some patients who did not respond. On average, CD8+ T cells showed more expanded clones than CD4+ T cells after ivuxolimab. Antigen specificity was not determined for the clonally expanded peripheral T cells. Clonal expansion of both CD4+ and CD8+ blood T cells was observed from baseline to week 6 at doses 0.1 to 3.0 mg/kg. In the 0.1-3.0 mg/kg groups, partial responders were among the patients with the lowest normalized peripheral clonal expansion, particularly in CD8+ T cells.

CDR1 is given as MDHEN and CDR2 as SYDVKM, both from the germline V gene. The V and J ends are trimmed by 3 bases and 8 bases, leaving 10 bases between them. The CDR3 goes from the cysteine to the phenylalanine over 12 residues. CDR3 DNA is the only sequence kept; it has 36 bases, read in frame from the first base. The trial excluded patients who had a history of autoimmune disease or were on systemic immunosuppression. Peripheral blood for TCR sequencing was collected from all dose cohorts at baseline, on cycle 4 day 1, and on cycle 7 day 1. Samples came from an open-label, multicenter, first-in-human phase I dose-escalation trial of ivuxolimab. Adults with locally advanced or metastatic melanoma, renal cell carcinoma, hepatocellular carcinoma or head and neck squamous cell carcinoma were enrolled in the trial. CD4+ and CD8+ T cells were sorted separately from peripheral blood before TCR sequencing.

The rearrangement combines TRBV28 with TRBJ1-1; the D segment could be TRBD1, given 6 matching bases. This receptor was taken from an adult with an advanced solid tumor such as melanoma, head and neck, liver or kidney cancer. The sample was CD4+ or CD8+ T cells sorted from blood, taken in a trial of the OX40 agonist ivuxolimab. DNA sequence: TGTGCCAGCAGTTTCGGACAGAACGAAGCTTTCTTT. It is translated as CASSFGQNEAFF.